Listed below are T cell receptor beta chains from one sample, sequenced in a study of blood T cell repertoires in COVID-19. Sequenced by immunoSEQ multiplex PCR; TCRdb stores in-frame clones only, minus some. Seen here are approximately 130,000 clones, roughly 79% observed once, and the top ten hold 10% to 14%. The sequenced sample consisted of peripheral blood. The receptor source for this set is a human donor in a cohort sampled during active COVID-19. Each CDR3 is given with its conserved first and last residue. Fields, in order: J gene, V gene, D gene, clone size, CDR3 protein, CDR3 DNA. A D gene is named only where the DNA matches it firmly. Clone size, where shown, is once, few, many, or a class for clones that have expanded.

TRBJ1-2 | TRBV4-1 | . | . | CASSHLSIVGGYTF | TGCGCCAGCAGCCATCTATCGATTGTTGGTGGCTACACCTTC
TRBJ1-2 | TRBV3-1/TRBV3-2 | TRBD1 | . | CASSHRDREVYGYTF | TGTGCCAGCAGCCACCGGGACAGGGAGGTCTATGGCTACACCTTC
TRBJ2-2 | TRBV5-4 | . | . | CASSLVQGGTGELFF | TGTGCCAGCAGCTTGGTACAGGGAGGGACCGGGGAGCTGTTTTTT
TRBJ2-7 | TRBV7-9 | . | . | CASSPTGIDEQYF | TGTGCCAGCAGCCCAACAGGGATCGACGAGCAGTACTTC
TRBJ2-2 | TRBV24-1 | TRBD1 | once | CATAPRDRELTGELFF | TGTGCCACAGCCCCCCGGGACAGGGAACTCACCGGGGAGCTGTTTTTT
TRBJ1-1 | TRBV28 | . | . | CASIRGWGNTEAFF | TGTGCCAGCATCCGGGGATGGGGGAACACTGAAGCTTTCTTT
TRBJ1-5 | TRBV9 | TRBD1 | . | CASSVGTGGGNQPQHF | TGTGCCAGCAGCGTAGGGACAGGGGGAGGGAATCAGCCCCAGCATTTT
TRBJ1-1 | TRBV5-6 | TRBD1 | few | CASSSGQLEAFF | TGTGCCAGCAGCTCGGGACAGCTTGAAGCTTTCTTT
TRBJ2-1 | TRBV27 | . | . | CASSSDSYNEQFF | TGTGCCAGCAGTTCAGACAGTTACAATGAGCAGTTCTTC
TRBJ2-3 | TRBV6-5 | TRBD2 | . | CASSYGTSLDTQYF | TGTGCCAGCAGTTACGGGACTAGCTTGGATACGCAGTATTTT
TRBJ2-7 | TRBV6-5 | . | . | CASSRGYEQYF | TGTGCCAGCAGCCGAGGTTACGAGCAGTACTTC
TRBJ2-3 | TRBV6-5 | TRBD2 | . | CASSLAGRADTQYF | TGTGCCAGCAGCCTAGCGGGGCGTGCAGATACGCAGTATTTT
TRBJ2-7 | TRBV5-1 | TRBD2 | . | CASSLGLAGGLYYEQYF | TGCGCCAGCAGCTTGGGACTAGCGGGGGGGTTGTACTACGAGCAGTACTTC
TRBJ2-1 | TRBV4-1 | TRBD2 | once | CASSRSGGAYNEQFF | TGCGCCAGCAGCCGGAGCGGGGGGGCATACAATGAGCAGTTCTTC
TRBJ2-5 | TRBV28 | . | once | CASSLGEEETQYF | TGTGCCAGCAGTCTAGGGGAGGAAGAGACCCAGTACTTC
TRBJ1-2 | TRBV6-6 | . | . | CASSLGLIREDGGYGYTF | TGTGCCAGCAGTCTCGGGCTCATTCGGGAGGATGGGGGCTATGGCTACACCTTC
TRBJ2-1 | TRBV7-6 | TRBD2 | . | CASSWTTSGGFNEQFF | TGTGCCAGCAGCTGGACGACTAGCGGGGGTTTCAATGAGCAGTTCTTC
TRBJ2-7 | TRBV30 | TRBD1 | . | CACQNQGAVYEQYF | TGTGCCTGCCAGAACCAGGGGGCTGTTTACGAGCAGTACTTC
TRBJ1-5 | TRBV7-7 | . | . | CASSPPQFSNQPQHF | TGTGCCAGCAGCCCCCCTCAGTTTAGCAATCAGCCCCAGCATTTT
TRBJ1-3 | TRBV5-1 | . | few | CASSATPTAASGNTIYF | TGCGCCAGCAGCGCCACCCCGACAGCCGCATCCGGAAACACCATATATTTT
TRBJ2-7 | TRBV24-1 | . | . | CATSDPRDTQYYEQYF | TGTGCCACCAGTGATCCCCGGGACACCCAATACTACGAGCAGTACTTC
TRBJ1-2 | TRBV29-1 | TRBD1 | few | CSTIYQGAGWLTF | TGCAGCACCATATACCAGGGGGCTGGATGGCTCACCTTC
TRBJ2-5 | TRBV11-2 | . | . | CASSLDGGPQETQYF | TGTGCCAGCAGCTTAGACGGGGGGCCCCAAGAGACCCAGTACTTC
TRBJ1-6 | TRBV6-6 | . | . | CASSLTRNSPLHF | TGTGCCAGCAGTTTGACCAGGAATTCACCCCTCCACTTT
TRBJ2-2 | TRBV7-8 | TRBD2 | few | CASSPPGLAGGVGELFF | TGTGCCAGCAGCCCCCCGGGACTAGCGGGGGGGGTAGGGGAGCTGTTTTTT
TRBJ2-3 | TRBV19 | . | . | CASSTTSTDTQYF | TGTGCCAGTAGTACGACTAGCACAGATACGCAGTATTTT
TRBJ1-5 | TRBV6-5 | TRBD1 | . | CASRAGQGAQPQHF | TGTGCCAGCAGGGCGGGACAGGGGGCACAGCCCCAGCATTTT
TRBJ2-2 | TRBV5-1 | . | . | CASSYAGTNTGELFF | TGCGCCAGCAGCTACGCCGGGACAAACACCGGGGAGCTGTTTTTT